These 16 T cell receptor beta chains were sequenced from one sample in a study of cytomegalovirus exposure and HLA in healthy donors. This PCR relied on a set of 60 Vbeta primers and 13 Jbeta primers. Data came from immunoSEQ multiplex PCR; TCRdb stores just in-frame clones and leaves some out. The table records fewer than 85,000 clones, more than 60% of them present only once. The sequenced sample was PBMCs. The receptors derive from a male donor in good health and CMV-seropositive.

On this clone itself: The same CDR3 can be traced to other DNA sequences in this sample. This sequence joins TRBV2 and TRBJ1-1; 7 nucleotides agree with TRBD1. CDR3 length: 13 residues. Germline V gene sequence: CDR1 SNHLY, CDR2 FYNNEI. V lost 4 bases, J lost 6 bases, and 5 bases stayed unmatched. CDR3 DNA sequence: TGTGCCAGCAGTGGACAGGGTGGCGCTGAAGCTTTCTTT. Translating it yields CASSGQGGAEAFF.

This chain's CDR3 is CASSVGAGDIYEQYF. In DNA form, the CDR3 reads TGTGCCAGCAGCGTAGGGGCAGGCGATATCTACGAGCAGTACTTC. The chain carries TRBV9 and TRBJ2-7; D ambiguous. Germline V gene sequence: CDR1 SGDLS, CDR2 YYNGEE. The CDR3 totals 15 residues. V lost 0 bases, J lost 3 bases, and 13 bases lay in between.

This chain uses TRBV6-5 with TRBJ1-5; D is unresolved. CDR3 length: 13 amino acids. Germline loops: CDR1 MNHEY, CDR2 SVGAGI. Trimming left V 5 bases short and J 2 bases short, with 7 bases between. The DNA for the CDR3 is TGTGCCAGCAGTCTCCAGGGCAATCAGCCCCAGCATTTT. Its translation is CASSLQGNQPQHF.

The V call is TRBV9, the J call TRBJ2-3; 10 nucleotides line up with TRBD2. Germline CDR1 and CDR2: SGDLS and YYNGEE. The CDR3 is 16 residues long. Trimming took 0 bases from V and 14 from J; bases not matched to a gene: 15. This CDR3 reads CASSVERRASGRERYF. The CDR3 nucleotides read TGTGCCAGCAGCGTAGAGCGTCGGGCTAGCGGGAGAGAAAGGTATTTT.

The chain is built from TRBV2 and TRBJ2-7, with 8 bases lining up with TRBD1. There are 16 residues in the CDR3. Germline trimming cut 7 bases from V and 0 bases from J; bases unmatched to any gene: 11. Germline assignment: CDR1 SNHLY and CDR2 FYNNEI. This CDR3 reads CASKGPRTGSSYEQYF. As DNA, the CDR3 is TGTGCCAGCAAAGGTCCTAGGACAGGGTCCTCCTACGAGCAGTACTTC.

The chain employs TRBV5-6 and TRBJ2-7, with D maybe TRBD1 (6 bases). The CDR3 consists of 12 residues. Deletions cut 2 bases from V and 4 bases from J, with 7 bases between. Germline V gene sequence: CDR1 SGHDT, CDR2 YYEEEE. The CDR3 bases are TGTGCCAGCAGCTTACAGGGTTACGAGCAGTACTTC. Its protein is CASSLQGYEQYF.

CDR3 nucleotide sequence: TGTGCCAGCAGCTTGCCCCGATGGCAGGGGACGACCTTGGAAGCTTTCTTT. Protein product: CASSLPRWQGTTLEAFF. The rearrangement links TRBV7-9 to TRBJ1-1, with a weak D call TRBD1 (6 bases). The germline CDR1 and CDR2 sequences are SEHNR and FQNEAQ (reference sequence). The CDR3 sequence is 17 residues long. Trimming removed 3 bases at V and 8 bases at J, with 25 bases between.

Only one count was recorded for this clone. This chain uses TRBV7-2 with TRBJ2-5, with D tentatively TRBD2 (5 bases). Germline CDR1 is SGHTA and CDR2 is FQGNSA. The CDR3 contains 14 residues. Trimming pared 1 base from V and 4 bases from J, leaving 10 bases between. CDR3 sequence (DNA): TGTGCCAGCAGCTTAGGGAGGACTGGAGAGACCCAGTACTTC. Its protein product is CASSLGRTGETQYF.

V gene TRBV7-8 combines with J gene TRBJ2-5, with TRBD2 identical over 9 bases. The CDR3 totals 15 residues. J lost 3 bases, V lost 4 bases, and 6 bases had no gene match. The germline CDR1 and CDR2 sequences are SGHVS and FQNEAQ. CDR3 protein: CASSSWTSEKETQYF. In DNA form, the CDR3 reads TGTGCCAGCAGCTCCTGGACTAGCGAGAAAGAGACCCAGTACTTC.

The J gene is TRBJ2-3, the V gene TRBV4-1; 8 nucleotides agree with TRBD2. The CDR3 sequence is 17 residues long. The junction had 10 bases not matched to a gene; V was cut back by 1 base and J by 4 bases. Per germline, CDR1 MGHRA and CDR2 YSYEKL. The CDR3 protein is CASSQAPRAGASDTQYF. The DNA for the CDR3 is TGCGCCAGCAGCCAAGCCCCTCGAGCGGGAGCTTCAGATACGCAGTATTTT.

The genes are TRBV5-1 and TRBJ1-6; TRBD1 is a possible D gene (5 bases). Germline V gene sequence: CDR1 SGHRS, CDR2 YFSETQ. The length of the CDR3 is 13 residues. V gave up 6 bases and J gave up 7 bases, with 11 bases separating them. CDR3: CASMETDNSPLHF. The CDR3 nucleotides read TGCGCCAGCATGGAGACAGACAATTCACCCCTCCACTTT. Full variable domain (outside the CDR3, taken from reference TRBV5-1 and TRBJ1-6): KAGVTQTPRYLIKTRGQQVTLSCSPISGHRSVSWYQQTPGQGLQFLFEYFSETQRNKGNFPGRFSGRQFSNSRSEMNVSTLELGDSALYLCASMETDNSPLHFGNGTRLTVT.

V and J are TRBV9 and TRBJ1-5; 7 bases match TRBD1. Germline assignment: CDR1 SGDLS and CDR2 YYNGEE. The CDR3 is 15 residues long. The ends lost 2 bases at V and 3 bases at J; junction bases unmatched: 5. The CDR3 is CASSVSGQNNQPQHF. In DNA form, the CDR3 reads TGTGCCAGCAGCGTCTCGGGACAGAACAATCAGCCCCAGCATTTT.

This rearrangement joins TRBV15 to TRBJ2-1, with D tentatively TRBD2 (6 bases). Trimming left V 8 bases short and J 7 bases short, with 9 bases between. There are 11 residues in the CDR3. CDR1 LNHNV and CDR2 YYDKDF come from the germline V gene (reference sequence). CDR3 amino acids: CATSAGNEQFF. For the CDR3, the DNA is TGTGCCACCTCTGCGGGGAATGAGCAGTTCTTC.

The genes are TRBV27 and TRBJ2-7; D is unclear. In germline, CDR1 is MNHEY, CDR2 SMNVEV (reference sequence). Trimming cost V 5 bases and J 1 base, with 9 bases left between them. The CDR3 is made up of 13 amino acids. The CDR3 is CASSPIQSYEQYF. In DNA form, the CDR3 reads TGTGCCAGCAGTCCCATCCAATCCTACGAGCAGTACTTC.

The rearrangement joins TRBV10-2 to TRBJ2-7, with TRBD2 identical over 13 bases. CDR1 WSHSY and CDR2 SAAADI come from the germline V gene. The CDR3 length is 14 residues. Trimming took 10 bases from V and 7 from J; bases not matched to a gene: 10. The DNA for the CDR3 is TGCGCCACCGGGGTACTAGCGGGAGGGCTTGAGCAGTACTTC. It translates to CATGVLAGGLEQYF.

The V gene is TRBV5-6, the J gene TRBJ1-5, with 12 nucleotides matching TRBD1. Germline lookup yields CDR1 SGHDT and CDR2 YYEEEE. The CDR3 extends over 17 amino acids. With 1 base clipped from V and 6 bases from J, the junction kept 8 bases outside the gene matches. The CDR3 is CASSLLGQGALRQPQHF. CDR3 DNA sequence: TGTGCCAGCAGCTTGTTGGGACAGGGGGCCCTCCGTCAGCCCCAGCATTTT.